A single T cell receptor beta chain is shown here with its context. The data belong to a study of blood T cell repertoires in COVID-19. Background on the study: Sample material is recorded as cDNA or gDNA derived from T cells, B-cell-depleted T cells, or PBMCs.

Original processing methods: Nucleated cell counts were estimated from reference gene primer amplification. Here immunoSEQ multiplex PCR was the method, and the copy in TCRdb shows in-frame clones only, minus some. V, J and clone size were drawn from that table, and D and trimming were deduced from the DNA. The sample lists fewer than 85,000 clones; about 90% were seen once. This CDR3 spans 14 amino acids. The trim removed 6 bases at V and 6 bases at J, leaving 5 bases unmatched. The V gene's germline CDR1 is MNHEY and CDR2 SVGAGI. The specimen was peripheral blood. The TCR was taken from a human donor in a cohort sampled during active COVID-19. V is TRBV6-5 and J is TRBJ2-1; TRBD1 matches 10 bases. This CDR3 is CASSDRGRLNEQFF. The CDR3 DNA reads TGTGCCAGCAGCGACAGGGGGCGTCTCAATGAGCAGTTCTTC.